These 22 T cell receptor beta chains share one sample of origin, sequenced in a study of shared clonotypes between healthy human individuals. Here immunoSEQ multiplex PCR was the method, and the copy in TCRdb shows in-frame clones only, minus some. The sample carries 2 million to 3 million clones, 93% recorded once. Material: naive CD4+ T cells from PBMCs. The sample's subset: CD45RA+ positively selected. All receptors derive from a man aged 18 to 35 in good health. Some clones in this sample may be carry-over from other donors' samples.

The V and J genes are TRBV5-1 and TRBJ2-7; the D is unclear. The germline V gene encodes CDR1 SGHRS and CDR2 YFSETQ. The CDR3 spans 13 residues. The V end lost 4 bases, the J end lost 7 bases, and 15 bases lay between the germline ends. The DNA for the CDR3 is TGCGCCAGCAGCATACCGACGCTTGGGGAGCAGTACTTC. Its protein product is CASSIPTLGEQYF.

V and J are TRBV2 and TRBJ2-5; D is possibly TRBD1 (6 bases). V dropped 8 bases and J dropped 4 bases, with 14 bases sitting between them. The length of the CDR3 is 13 residues. The germline V gene has CDR1 SNHLY and CDR2 FYNNEI. The CDR3 nucleotides are TGTGCCAGCCATACAGGGTGGGGAGAGACCCAGTACTTC. The encoded protein is CASHTGWGETQYF. The whole variable domain, remainder taken from reference TRBV2 and TRBJ2-5, is EPEVTQTPSHQVTQMGQEVILRCVPISNHLYFYWYRQILGQKVEFLVSFYNNEISEKSEIFDDQFSVERPDGSNFTLKIRSTKLEDSAMYFCASHTGWGETQYFGPGTRLLVL.

For this clone: Other DNA sequences in this sample translate to the same CDR3. The chain combines TRBV20-1 with TRBJ2-1, with a tentative D call TRBD1 (5 bases). Looked up from germline, CDR1 is DFQATT and CDR2 is SNEGSKA (reference sequence). V lost 7 bases, J lost 3 bases, and 7 bases lay in between. CDR3 length equals 11 residues. The CDR3 sequence: CSGGNYNEQFF. For the CDR3, the DNA is TGCAGTGGGGGCAACTACAATGAGCAGTTCTTC.

As for this clone: The junction departs from germline at one end; a sequencing error may be responsible. The genes are TRBV5-1 and TRBJ2-7; D gene uncertain. Germline lookup yields CDR1 SGHRS and CDR2 YFSETQ. The CDR3 spans 14 residues. Here the CDR3 reads CASSSQPTTLGFHF. CDR3 in DNA: TGCGCCAGCAGCTCCCAACCAACAACCCTAGGGTTCCACTTC.

This chain uses TRBV15 with TRBJ1-1, with D unresolved. Germline V gene lookup returns CDR1 LNHNV and CDR2 YYDKDF (reference sequence). The CDR3 is 14 residues long. V lost 0 bases to trimming and J lost 10 bases, with 15 bases between them. CDR3 residues: CATSRDLIKGRAFF. The DNA for the CDR3 is TGTGCCACCAGCAGAGATCTAATAAAAGGCAGAGCTTTCTTT.

The chain employs TRBV4-1 and TRBJ1-4, with 8 bases that match TRBD1. This CDR3 comprises 16 residues. Germline V CDR1 and CDR2: MGHRA, YSYEKL. Trimming removed 5 bases from V and 8 bases from J; junction bases left unmatched: 13. The CDR3 DNA sequence: TGCGCCAGCAGCGCCGTGACCAGGGGGCTTAGCGAAAAACTGTTTTTT. It yields the protein CASSAVTRGLSEKLFF.

This chain connects TRBV7-3 to TRBJ2-5; tentative D call: TRBD2 (6 bases). V was cut by 0 bases and J by 0 bases, with 8 bases left in between. The germline CDR1 and CDR2 sequences are SGHTA and FQGTGA. This CDR3 comprises 15 residues. The chain's CDR3 is CASSLTREYQETQYF. The CDR3, as DNA: TGTGCCAGCAGCTTAACCCGGGAGTACCAAGAGACCCAGTACTTC.

The chain links TRBV19 to TRBJ2-3, with a tentative D call TRBD2 (5 bases). The CDR3 has 14 amino acids. Germline values: CDR1 LNHDA, CDR2 SQIVND (reference sequence). V shed 7 bases and J shed 3 bases, with 14 bases lying between them. The DNA of the CDR3 is TGTGCCAGTAACCGAGGCGGGCATACAGATACGCAGTATTTT. Protein product: CASNRGGHTDTQYF.

V usage is TRBV28 and J usage is TRBJ2-7; 8 bases agree with TRBD1. V dropped 5 bases and J dropped 5; count of bases not matched to a gene: 11. The CDR3 contains 15 residues. Germline V gene data show CDR1 as MDHEN and CDR2 as SYDVKM. The CDR3 DNA reads as TGTGCCAGCAGTCCGCCGGGACAGGATCACGACGAGCAGTACTTC. Its translation is CASSPPGQDHDEQYF.

This chain connects TRBV11-3 to TRBJ2-3; unclear D gene. Germline assignment: CDR1 SGHNT and CDR2 YENEEA. Trimming left V 4 bases short and J 4 bases short, with 12 bases between. The CDR3 totals 14 residues. The CDR3 sequence: CASSSGPRPDTQYF. CDR3 DNA: TGTGCCAGCAGCTCCGGTCCTCGGCCAGATACGCAGTATTTT.

The genes are TRBV5-4 and TRBJ1-3; D is ambiguous. Germline V gives CDR1 SGHNT, CDR2 YYREEE (reference sequence). Trimming pared 1 base from V and 4 bases from J, leaving 12 bases between. The CDR3 has 15 amino acids. CDR3 in amino acids: CASSLSAGSGNTIYF. In nucleotides, the CDR3 is TGTGCCAGCAGCTTGAGTGCGGGGTCGGGAAACACCATATATTTT.

With regard to this clone: The sample has other DNA sequences that encode this CDR3 too. This chain links TRBV9 with TRBJ2-5; D is unresolved. Trimming pared 4 bases from V and 4 bases from J, leaving 8 bases between. Germline V gene sequence: CDR1 SGDLS, CDR2 YYNGEE. The CDR3 spans 12 residues. As DNA, the CDR3 is TGTGCCAGCAGCCCTAGTGGAGAGACCCAGTACTTC. Its translation is CASSPSGETQYF. The full variable domain, with the rest looked up from reference TRBV9 and TRBJ2-5, is DSGVTQTPKHLITATGQRVTLRCSPRSGDLSVYWYQQSLDQGLQFLIQYYNGEERAKGNILERFSAQQFPDLHSELNLSSLELGDSALYFCASSPSGETQYFGPGTRLLVL.

The CDR3 is CASSSPVRSGGTANYGYTF. CDR3 nucleotide sequence: TGTGCCAGCAGCTCCCCGGTCAGGTCAGGGGGAACAGCTAACTATGGCTACACCTTC. The chain joins TRBV7-9 to TRBJ1-2, with TRBD1 matching 7 bases. Germline V gene sequence: CDR1 SEHNR, CDR2 FQNEAQ (reference sequence). V shed 4 bases, J shed 0 bases, and the junction held 17 bases outside the gene matches. CDR3 size: 19 residues.

J is TRBJ1-3 and V is TRBV5-4; a possible D gene is TRBD1 (5 bases). The CDR3 has 15 amino acids. The V gene's germline CDR1 is SGHNT and CDR2 YYREEE (reference sequence). V was shortened by 4 bases and J by 2 bases, with 13 bases between the two germline ends. The CDR3 here is CASSPGRGPGNTIYF. The DNA of the CDR3 is TGTGCCAGCAGCCCCGGGCGGGGCCCTGGAAACACCATATATTTT.

V is TRBV2 and J is TRBJ1-2, with a tentative D call TRBD1 (6 bases). Germline CDR1 is SNHLY and CDR2 is FYNNEI. The CDR3 length is 13 residues. Trimming pared 6 bases from V and 8 bases from J, leaving 16 bases between. CDR3 bases: TGTGCCAGCAGGGGACGGACAGCAGGAGGCTACACCTTC. Amino acid sequence: CASRGRTAGGYTF.

J is TRBJ2-7 and V is TRBV29-1; 16 nucleotides agree with TRBD2. With V trimmed by 4 bases and J by 7 bases, 16 bases remained unmatched. The CDR3 runs to 18 residues. Germline CDR1 SQVTM, CDR2 ANQGSEA. This CDR3 is CSVGGTSGRAAVSREQYF. For the CDR3, the DNA is TGCAGCGTTGGCGGGACTAGCGGGAGGGCCGCCGTCTCGCGGGAGCAGTACTTC.

The chain recombines TRBV10-3 with TRBJ2-7, with 15 positions matching TRBD2. The germline gives CDR1 ENHRY, CDR2 SYGVKD. CDR3 length: 15 residues. With V trimmed by 6 bases and J by 4 bases, 4 bases remained unmatched. CDR3 DNA sequence: TGTGCCATCAGAAGGACTAGCGGGAGGGCGTACGAGCAGTACTTC. Residues: CAIRRTSGRAYEQYF.

On this clone itself: The sample holds other DNA sequences that translate to the same CDR3. The V call is TRBV11-2, the J call TRBJ2-3, with D perhaps TRBD1 (5 bases). The CDR3 covers 14 residues. V was trimmed by 2 bases and J by 0 bases, leaving 6 bases between them. Germline loops: CDR1 SGHAT, CDR2 FQNNGV. CDR3 sequence reads: CASSLQGSTDTQYF. CDR3 bases: TGTGCCAGCAGCTTACAGGGTAGCACAGATACGCAGTATTTT.

CDR3 bases: TGTGCCAGCAGTTTCCCCGGAACCGTGGATTACGAGCAGTACTTC. Its protein is CASSFPGTVDYEQYF. The chain joins TRBV28 to TRBJ2-7; unclear D gene. Per the germline V gene, CDR1 is MDHEN and CDR2 is SYDVKM. V was shortened by 3 bases and J by 4 bases, with 16 bases between the two germline ends. The length of the CDR3 is 15 residues.

The rearrangement uses TRBV14 and TRBJ1-4; D not resolved. This CDR3 is built from 14 residues. Germline-derived CDR1 and CDR2 are SGHDN and FVKESK. Trimming took off 2 bases at V and 11 bases at J, with 15 bases between the two ends. The CDR3 DNA reads TGTGCCAGCAGCCAAAGGGCCCTCGAGCGGAAACTGTTTTTT. Translation gives CASSQRALERKLFF.

The rearrangement links TRBV30 to TRBJ1-1; a possible D gene is TRBD1 (6 bases). The CDR3 runs 13 residues. The germline CDR1 and CDR2 sequences are GTSNPN and SVGIG (reference sequence). The ends were cut back, 2 bases at V and 1 base at J, with 8 bases in the middle. CDR3 in amino acids: CAWSKGQNTEAFF. CDR3 in DNA: TGTGCCTGGAGTAAGGGACAGAACACTGAAGCTTTCTTT.

V gene TRBV5-1 combines with J gene TRBJ1-5; 7 nucleotides match TRBD1. Germline loops: CDR1 SGHRS, CDR2 YFSETQ. Trimming took 4 bases from V and 3 from J; bases not matched to a gene: 7. CDR3 length: 15 amino acids. The CDR3 here is CASSPTGPTNQPQHF. CDR3 nucleotide sequence: TGCGCCAGCAGCCCGACAGGGCCAACCAATCAGCCCCAGCATTTT.